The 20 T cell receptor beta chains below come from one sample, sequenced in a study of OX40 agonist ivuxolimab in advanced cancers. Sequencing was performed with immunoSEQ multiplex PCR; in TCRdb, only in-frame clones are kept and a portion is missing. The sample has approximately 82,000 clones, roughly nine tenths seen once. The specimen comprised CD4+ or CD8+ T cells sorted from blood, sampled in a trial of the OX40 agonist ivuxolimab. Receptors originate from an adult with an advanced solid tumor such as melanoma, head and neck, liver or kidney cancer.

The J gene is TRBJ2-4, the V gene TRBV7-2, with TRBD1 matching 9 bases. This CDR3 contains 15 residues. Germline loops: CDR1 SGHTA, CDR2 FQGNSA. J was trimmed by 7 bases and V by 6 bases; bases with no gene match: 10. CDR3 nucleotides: TGTGCCAGCAGTAAACAGGGGGCCCCCGGTAACATTCAGTACTTC. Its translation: CASSKQGAPGNIQYF.

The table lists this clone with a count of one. CDR3 protein: CASNRDRDETQYF. CDR3 coding DNA: TGTGCCAGCAATAGGGATAGGGATGAGACCCAGTACTTC. The rearrangement uses TRBV6-5 and TRBJ2-5; no definite D call. The germline V and J ends were trimmed by 7 bases and 5 bases, with 14 bases remaining between them. The CDR3 contains 13 residues. Per germline, CDR1 MNHEY and CDR2 SVGAGI.

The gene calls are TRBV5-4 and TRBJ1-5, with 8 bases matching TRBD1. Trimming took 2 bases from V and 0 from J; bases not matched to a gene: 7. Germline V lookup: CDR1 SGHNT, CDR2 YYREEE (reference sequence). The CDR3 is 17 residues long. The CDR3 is CASSFGGQDYSNQPQHF. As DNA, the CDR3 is TGTGCCAGCAGCTTCGGGGGACAGGACTATAGCAATCAGCCCCAGCATTTT.

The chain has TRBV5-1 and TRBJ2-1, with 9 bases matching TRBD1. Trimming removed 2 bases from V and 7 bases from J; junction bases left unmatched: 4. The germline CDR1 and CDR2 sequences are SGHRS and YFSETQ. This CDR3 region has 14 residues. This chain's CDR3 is CASSLQGAQNEQFF. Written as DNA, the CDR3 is TGCGCCAGCAGCTTACAGGGGGCGCAAAATGAGCAGTTCTTC. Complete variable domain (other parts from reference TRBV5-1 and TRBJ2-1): KAGVTQTPRYLIKTRGQQVTLSCSPISGHRSVSWYQQTPGQGLQFLFEYFSETQRNKGNFPGRFSGRQFSNSRSEMNVSTLELGDSALYLCASSLQGAQNEQFFGPGTRLTVL.

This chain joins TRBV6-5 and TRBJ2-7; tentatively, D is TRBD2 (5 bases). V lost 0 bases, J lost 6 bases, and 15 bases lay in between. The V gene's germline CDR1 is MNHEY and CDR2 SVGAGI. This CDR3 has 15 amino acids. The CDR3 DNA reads TGTGCCAGCAGTTACTCGAGAGGGAGCCGCGGCGAGCAGTACTTC. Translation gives CASSYSRGSRGEQYF.

Here the CDR3 DNA reads TGTGCCAGCAGCTTGAGTGGGGGTCTATCCTATAATTCACCCCTCCACTTT. Its translation is CASSLSGGLSYNSPLHF. The chain links TRBV5-6 to TRBJ1-6, with D perhaps TRBD1 (5 bases). The germline V gene encodes CDR1 SGHDT and CDR2 YYEEEE. The CDR3 has 17 amino acids. V gave up 1 base and J gave up 1 base, with 12 bases separating them.

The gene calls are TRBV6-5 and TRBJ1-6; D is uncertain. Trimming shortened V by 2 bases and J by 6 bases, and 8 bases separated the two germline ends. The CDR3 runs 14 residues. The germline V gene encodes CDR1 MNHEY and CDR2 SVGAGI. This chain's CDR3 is CASSYGLTNSPLHF. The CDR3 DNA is TGTGCCAGCAGTTACGGACTTACTAATTCACCCCTCCACTTT.

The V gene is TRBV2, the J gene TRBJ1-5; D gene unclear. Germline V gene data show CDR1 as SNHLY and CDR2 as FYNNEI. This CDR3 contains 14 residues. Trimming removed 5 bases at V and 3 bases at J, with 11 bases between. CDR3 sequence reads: CASSLYSPNQPQHF. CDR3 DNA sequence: TGTGCCAGCAGTCTGTATTCCCCCAATCAGCCCCAGCATTTT.

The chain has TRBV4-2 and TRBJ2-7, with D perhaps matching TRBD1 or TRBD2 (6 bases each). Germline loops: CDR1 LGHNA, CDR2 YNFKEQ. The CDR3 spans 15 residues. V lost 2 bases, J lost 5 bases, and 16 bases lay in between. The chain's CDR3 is CASSQIGTGAHEQYF. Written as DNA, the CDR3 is TGTGCCAGCAGCCAAATTGGGACGGGGGCCCACGAGCAGTACTTC.

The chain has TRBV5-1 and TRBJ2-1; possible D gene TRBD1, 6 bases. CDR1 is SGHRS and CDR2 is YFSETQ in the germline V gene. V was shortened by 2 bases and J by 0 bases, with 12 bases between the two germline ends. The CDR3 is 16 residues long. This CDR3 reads CASSFQGPTSYNEQFF. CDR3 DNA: TGCGCCAGCAGCTTCCAGGGGCCGACCTCCTACAATGAGCAGTTCTTC.

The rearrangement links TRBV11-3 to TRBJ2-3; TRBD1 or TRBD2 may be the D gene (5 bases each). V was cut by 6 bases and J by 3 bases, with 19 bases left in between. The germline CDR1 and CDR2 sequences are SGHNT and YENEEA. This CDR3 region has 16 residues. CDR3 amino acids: CASSNPRDGQTDTQYF. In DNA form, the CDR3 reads TGTGCCAGCAGTAATCCCCGGGACGGGCAAACAGATACGCAGTATTTT.

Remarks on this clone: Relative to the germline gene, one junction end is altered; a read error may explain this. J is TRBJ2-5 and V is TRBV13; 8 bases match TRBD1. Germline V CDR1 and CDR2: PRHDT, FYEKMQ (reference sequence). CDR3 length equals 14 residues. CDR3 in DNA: TGTGCCAGCAGCATAGGACAGGGCCAAGAGACCCAGTACTTC. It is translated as CASSIGQGQETQYF.

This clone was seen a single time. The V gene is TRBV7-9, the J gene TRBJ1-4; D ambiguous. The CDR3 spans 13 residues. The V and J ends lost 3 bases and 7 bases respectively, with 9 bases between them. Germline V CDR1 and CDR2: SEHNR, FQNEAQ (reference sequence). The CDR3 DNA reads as TGTGCCAGCAGCTTCCCAGCATCTGAAAAACTGTTTTTT. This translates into CASSFPASEKLFF.

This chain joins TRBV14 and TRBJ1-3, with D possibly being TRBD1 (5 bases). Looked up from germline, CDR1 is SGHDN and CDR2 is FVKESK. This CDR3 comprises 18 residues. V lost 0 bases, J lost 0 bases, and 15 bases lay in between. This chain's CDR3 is CASSQDLLGRRSGNTIYF. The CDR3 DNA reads TGTGCCAGCAGCCAAGATCTTTTGGGGCGTCGCTCTGGAAACACCATATATTTT. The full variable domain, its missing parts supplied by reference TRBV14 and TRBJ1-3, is EAGVTQFPSHSVIEKGQTVTLRCDPISGHDNLYWYRRVMGKEIKFLLHFVKESKQDESGMPNNRFLAERTGGTYSTLKVQPAELEDSGVYFCASSQDLLGRRSGNTIYFGEGSWLTVV.

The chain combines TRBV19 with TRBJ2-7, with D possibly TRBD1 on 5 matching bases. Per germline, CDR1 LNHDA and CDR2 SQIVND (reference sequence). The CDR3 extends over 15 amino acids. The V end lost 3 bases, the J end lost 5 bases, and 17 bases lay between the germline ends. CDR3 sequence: CASSILGASLDEQYF. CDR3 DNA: TGTGCCAGTAGTATTCTAGGGGCTAGTTTAGACGAGCAGTACTTC. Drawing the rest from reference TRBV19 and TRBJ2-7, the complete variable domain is DGGITQSPKYLFRKEGQNVTLSCEQNLNHDAMYWYRQDPGQGLRLIYYSQIVNDFQKGDIAEGYSVSREKKESFPLTVTSAQKNPTAFYLCASSILGASLDEQYFGPGTRLTVT.

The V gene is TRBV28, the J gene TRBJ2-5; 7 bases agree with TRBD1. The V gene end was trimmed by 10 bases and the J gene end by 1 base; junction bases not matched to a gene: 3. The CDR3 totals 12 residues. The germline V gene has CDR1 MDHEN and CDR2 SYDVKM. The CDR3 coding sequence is TGTGCCACCCGGGACAGCCAAGAGACCCAGTACTTC. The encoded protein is CATRDSQETQYF.

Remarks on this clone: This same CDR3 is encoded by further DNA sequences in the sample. The CDR3 nucleotides read TGTGCCAGTAGTCCCCGGGGGGGGAACACTGAAGCTTTCTTT. This sequence encodes CASSPRGGNTEAFF. The chain is built from TRBV19 and TRBJ1-1; tentatively, D is TRBD1 (5 bases). From germline, CDR1 is LNHDA and CDR2 SQIVND (reference sequence). V dropped 5 bases and J dropped 1 base, with 11 bases sitting between them. CDR3 size: 14 residues.

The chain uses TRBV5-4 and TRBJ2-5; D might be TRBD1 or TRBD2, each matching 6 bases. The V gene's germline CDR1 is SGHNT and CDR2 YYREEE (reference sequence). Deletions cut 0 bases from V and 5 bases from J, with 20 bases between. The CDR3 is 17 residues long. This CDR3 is CASSLGPNRGRGETQYF. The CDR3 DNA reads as TGTGCCAGCAGCTTGGGCCCCAACCGGGGGCGCGGGGAGACCCAGTACTTC.

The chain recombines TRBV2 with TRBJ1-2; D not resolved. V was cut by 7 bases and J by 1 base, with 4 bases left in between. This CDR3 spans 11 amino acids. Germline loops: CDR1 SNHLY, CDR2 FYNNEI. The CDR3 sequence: CASKLNYGYTF. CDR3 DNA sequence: TGTGCCAGCAAGCTTAACTATGGCTACACCTTC.

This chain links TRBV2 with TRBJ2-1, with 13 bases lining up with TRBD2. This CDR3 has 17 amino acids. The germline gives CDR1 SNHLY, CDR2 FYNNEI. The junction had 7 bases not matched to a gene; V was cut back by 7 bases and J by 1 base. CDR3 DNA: TGTGCCAGCAAAGGACTAGCGGGAGAGGGTTCCTACAATGAGCAGTTCTTC. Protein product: CASKGLAGEGSYNEQFF.